A selection of T cell receptor beta chains follows, all from one sample in a study of human T cells and chemical hapten exposure. MiXCR was run by TCRdb on the RACE reads, yielding one entry per CDR3 protein. The data contain tens of thousands of distinct CDR3 sequences, 7.5% to 10% of them singletons. The material sequenced was whole blood, taken in connection with sensitization to the hapten diphenylcyclopropenone (DPC). All receptors derive from a woman aged 40 to 55 with alopecia areata. Some clones in this sample may be carry-over from other donors' samples. CDR3s include the opening cysteine and the closing phenylalanine or tryptophan. A D gene is named only where the DNA matches it firmly. A clone size is listed for some rows: how often the clone was seen (once, few, many), or a class if it is expanded.

>.|TRBV7-9|TRBJ1-4|TRBD1
CASSLASTGAEKLFF
TGTGCCAGCAGCTTAGCGTCGACAGGGGCTGAAAAACTGTTTTTT
>.|TRBV7-2|TRBJ1-5|.
CASSLVFGAGQPQHF
TGTGCCAGCAGCTTAGTTTTTGGGGCCGGTCAGCCCCAGCATTTT
>.|TRBV18|TRBJ2-7|TRBD2
CASSPIGLGFSYEQYF
TGTGCCAGCTCACCAATAGGACTAGGCTTCTCCTACGAGCAGTACTTC
>few|TRBV12-3/TRBV12-4|TRBJ1-5|TRBD1
CASSLTPGTGGNQPQHF
TGTGCCAGCAGTTTAACACCCGGGACAGGGGGCAATCAGCCCCAGCATTTT
>many|TRBV7-9|TRBJ2-5|TRBD2
CASSTGLAGDRTQETQYF
TGTGCCAGCAGCACCGGACTAGCGGGGGACAGAACCCAAGAGACCCAGTACTTC
>many|TRBV18|TRBJ2-5|TRBD2
CASSRTSGGETQYF
TGTGCCAGCTCGCGGACTAGCGGGGGCGAGACCCAGTACTTC
>many|TRBV20-1|TRBJ1-2|.
CSASLVNYGYTF
TGCAGTGCTAGTCTAGTTAACTATGGCTACACCTTC
>few|TRBV19|TRBJ2-7|.
CASTDARGWWEQYF
TGTGCCAGTACCGATGCCAGGGGTTGGTGGGAGCAGTACTTC
>many|TRBV30|TRBJ1-6|TRBD1
CAWSLDRGLPSYNSPLHF
TGTGCCTGGAGTCTGGACAGGGGGCTTCCCTCCTATAATTCACCCCTCCACTTT
>many|TRBV11-2|TRBJ2-1|TRBD1
CASSIPGTGNYNEQFF
TGTGCCAGCAGCATTCCCGGGACAGGTAACTACAATGAGCAGTTCTTC
>many|TRBV4-1|TRBJ1-2|.
CASSQGFSTNYGYTF
TGCGCCAGCAGCCAAGGCTTTTCAACTAACTATGGCTACACCTTC
>many|TRBV12-3/TRBV12-4|TRBJ1-5|TRBD1
CASSLEGTASNQPQHF
TGTGCCAGCAGCCTCGAGGGGACAGCTAGCAATCAGCCCCAGCATTTT